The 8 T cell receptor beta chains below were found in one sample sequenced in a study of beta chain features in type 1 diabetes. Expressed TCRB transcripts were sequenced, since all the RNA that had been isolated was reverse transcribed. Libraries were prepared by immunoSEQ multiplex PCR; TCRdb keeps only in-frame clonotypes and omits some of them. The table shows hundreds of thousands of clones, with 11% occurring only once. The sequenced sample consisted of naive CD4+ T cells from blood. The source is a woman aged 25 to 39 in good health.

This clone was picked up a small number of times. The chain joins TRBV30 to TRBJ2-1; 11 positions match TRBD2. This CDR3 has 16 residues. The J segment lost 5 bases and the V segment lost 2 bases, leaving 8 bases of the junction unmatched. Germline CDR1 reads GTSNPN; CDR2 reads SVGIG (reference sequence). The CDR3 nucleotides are TGTGCCTGGAGTCGTTTGGGTAGCGGGAGGGACAATGAGCAGTTCTTC. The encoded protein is CAWSRLGSGRDNEQFF.

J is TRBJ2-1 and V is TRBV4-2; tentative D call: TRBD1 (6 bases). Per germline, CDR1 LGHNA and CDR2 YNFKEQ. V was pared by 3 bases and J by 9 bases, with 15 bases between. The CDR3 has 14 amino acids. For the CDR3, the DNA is TGTGCCAGCAGCCAGGAGATGGGGGCGGGTGAGCAGTTCTTC. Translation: CASSQEMGAGEQFF.

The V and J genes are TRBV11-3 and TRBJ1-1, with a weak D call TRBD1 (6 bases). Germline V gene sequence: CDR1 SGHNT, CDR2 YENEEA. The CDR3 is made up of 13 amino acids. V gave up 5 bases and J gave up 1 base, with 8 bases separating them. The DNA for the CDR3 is TGTGCCAGCAGCAAGGACAGGAACACTGAAGCTTTCTTT. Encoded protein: CASSKDRNTEAFF. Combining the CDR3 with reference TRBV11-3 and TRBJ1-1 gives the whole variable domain EAGVVQSPRYKIIEKKQPVAFWCNPISGHNTLYWYLQNLGQGPELLIRYENEEAVDDSQLPKDRFSAERLKGVDSTLKIQPAELGDSAVYLCASSKDRNTEAFFGQGTRLTVV.

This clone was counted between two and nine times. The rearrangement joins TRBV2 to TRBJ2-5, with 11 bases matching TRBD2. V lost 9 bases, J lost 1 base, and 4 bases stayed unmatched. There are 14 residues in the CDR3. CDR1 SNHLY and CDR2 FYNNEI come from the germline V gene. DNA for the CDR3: TGTGCCAGAAAGGGACTAGCGGCCCAAGAGACCCAGTACTTC. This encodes CARKGLAAQETQYF.

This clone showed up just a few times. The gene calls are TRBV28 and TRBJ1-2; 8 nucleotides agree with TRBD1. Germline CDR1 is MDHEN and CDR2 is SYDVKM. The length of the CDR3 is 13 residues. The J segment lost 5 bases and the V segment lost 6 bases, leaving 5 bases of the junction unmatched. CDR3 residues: CASRSGGFYGYTF. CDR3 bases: TGTGCCAGCAGGTCAGGGGGCTTTTATGGCTACACCTTC.

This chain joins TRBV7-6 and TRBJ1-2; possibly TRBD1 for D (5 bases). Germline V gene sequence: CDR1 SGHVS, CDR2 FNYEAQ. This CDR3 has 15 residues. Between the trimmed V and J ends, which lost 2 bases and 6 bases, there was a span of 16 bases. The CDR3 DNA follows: TGTGCCAGCAGCTTAATCCAGGGCGGGAGTGATGGCTACACCTTC. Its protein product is CASSLIQGGSDGYTF.

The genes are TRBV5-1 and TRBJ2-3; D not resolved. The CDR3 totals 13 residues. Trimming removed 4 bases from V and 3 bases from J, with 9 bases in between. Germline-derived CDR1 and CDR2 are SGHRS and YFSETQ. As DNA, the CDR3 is TGCGCCAGCAGCCTCGAGACTACAGATACGCAGTATTTT. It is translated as CASSLETTDTQYF.

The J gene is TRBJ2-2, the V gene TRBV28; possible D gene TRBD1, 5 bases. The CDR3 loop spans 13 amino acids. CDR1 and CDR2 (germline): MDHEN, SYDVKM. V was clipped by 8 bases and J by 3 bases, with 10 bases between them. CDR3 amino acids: CASGARDTGELFF. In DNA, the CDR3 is TGTGCCAGCGGGGCTAGGGACACCGGGGAGCTGTTTTTT.